What follows is one TCR beta chain and its context. Its antigen is currently not known. Base qualities are not provided; no much larger clone lies one nucleotide away. This sample is drawn from a study of blood T cell repertoires in COVID-19 (TCRdb year 2020). About the full investigation: Samples from collaborators originated in the United States, Italy and Spain and spanned both the acute and convalescent phases of COVID-19. The sample metadata nearly always contained a de-identified subject ID, COVID-19 status, age in years and sex. Subjects who had been exposed to COVID-19, were actively infected with it, or had recovered from it provided the deeply sampled blood TCRbeta repertoires that made up the dataset. Samples came from the ongoing ImmuneRACE study (first 160 participants) plus 1,254 subjects from 6 global collaborators. The material from the prospective study consisted of cDNA or gDNA derived from T cells, B-cell-depleted T cells, or PBMCs. The repertoires were made available in a free public database intended to serve as a resource for research on the immune response to SARS-CoV-2. Where HLA class I and class II types were available, the types were taken from metadata supplied by the sample provider, not from assay-based typing. Overall study outcomes, separate from this receptor: How much clinical and demographic metadata was included differed by source and by participant, and the metadata was provided uncurated.

One collaborating source in Seattle enrolled patients while the patients were actively infected and followed the patients over time throughout the course of disease. Each collaborating institution followed its own protocols to collect whole blood in K2EDTA tubes. For TCRbeta analysis, collaborators shipped samples in one of three forms: frozen whole blood, isolated PBMCs, or DNA extracted from either of those sample types. The CDR3 goes from the cysteine to the phenylalanine over 15 residues. The read is trimmed to its CDR3 DNA, 45 bases read in frame from base 1. Sequences MNHEY (CDR1) and SVGAGI (CDR2) are obtained from the germline V gene. V ends up 0 bases short and J 5 bases short, with an unmatched junction base count of 5. The immunoSEQ Assay, a bias-controlled multiplex PCR, was used to amplify TCRbeta CDR3 regions from genomic DNA. The original pipeline was this. Within the assay, amplification of reference gene primers was used to estimate how many nucleated cells each sample contained. To quantify the absolute abundance of each unique TCRbeta CDR3 rearrangement, sequence reads were collapsed and filtered. For each sample, productive Simpson clonality was calculated as the square root of Simpson's diversity index over productive rearrangements. As stored in TCRdb, this immuneACCESS dataset retains in-frame rearrangements with V and J assigned. A fraction of the clones does not appear; measured against another copy, unresolved V genes explain less than half of the discrepancy, and the remainder lacks a known reason. Clone size and the V and J calls come from that table; the DNA yielded D and trimming. The sample table records about 170,000 clones; 80% to 90% of these occur just once. The leading ten clones occupy roughly 9.8% of the sample.

Sequencing input: peripheral blood. The sequence joins TRBV6-5 to TRBJ2-7; TRBD2 fits 9 bases in the junction. The sequence derives from a woman between 55 and 75 years old with COVID-19, enrolled during active disease. The CDR3 amino acid sequence is: CASSYSGGRANEQYF. The sequenced DNA is TGTGCCAGCAGTTACTCCGGCGGGAGGGCCAACGAGCAGTACTTC.